The rows below give T cell receptor beta chains drawn from one sample of a study. TCRdb reanalysed the 5' RACE reads using MiXCR and keeps one entry per CDR3 protein. The top ten clones hold 2% to 2.5% of a sample with around 21,000 distinct CDR3 sequences, about 29% of them seen once. Sequenced: tumor-infiltrating naive CD4+ T cells sorted from the breast tumor. All receptors derive from a female donor with breast cancer. Each CDR3 is given without its conserved first and last residue.

v_gene	j_gene	CDR3aa
TRBV7-2	TRBJ2-7	ASIRGGTYEQY
TRBV24-1	TRBJ1-2	ATSDAGQPGGGGYT
TRBV18	TRBJ2-7	ASSFLAGDSEQY
TRBV5-1	TRBJ2-1	ASSLSTYNEQF
TRBV6-1	TRBJ1-3	ATKEGGRNTIY
TRBV4-1	TRBJ2-1	ASSPMGGPSYNEQF
TRBV6-5	TRBJ2-1	ASSKTYNEQF
TRBV5-1	TRBJ1-2	ASSLAGVDGYT
TRBV24-1	TRBJ2-1	ATSDPVAGGPGEQF
TRBV12-3/TRBV12-4	TRBJ1-5	ASSPRRWQPQH
TRBV6-5	TRBJ2-4	ASSYKSTQY
TRBV5-1	TRBJ2-1	ASSLQKGGAIMQF
TRBV24-1	TRBJ2-1	ATSRGGTNEQF
TRBV20-1	TRBJ2-1	SARDPRGAGDEQF
TRBV18	TRBJ2-1	ASSGRERNEQF
TRBV7-3	TRBJ1-1	ASSLNRVSSEAF
TRBV5-1	TRBJ2-1	ASSSGSLEQF
TRBV29-1	TRBJ1-2	SVGTGTNYGYT
TRBV12-3/TRBV12-4	TRBJ1-2	ASSLRYGYT
TRBV4-1	TRBJ2-5	ASSRVGYVSRETQY
TRBV6-5	TRBJ1-3	ASSYSVSQGARGNTIY
TRBV6-5	TRBJ2-3	ASSERGPLTDTQY
TRBV6-5	TRBJ2-1	ASRYTGRSYNEQF
TRBV10-3	TRBJ2-6	AISESTGSGANVLT
TRBV6-5	TRBJ1-1	ASSVGHGVNTEDF
TRBV18	TRBJ1-1	ASSTSNSQNTEAF
TRBV6-4	TRBJ2-7	ASRATSGSYEQY
TRBV10-1	TRBJ2-7	ASSESGSYEQY
TRBV6-6	TRBJ2-3	ASSYGDGATDTQY
TRBV20-1	TRBJ2-1	SARPGTSGRGEQF
TRBV3-1	TRBJ1-4	ASSLIGQRPERLF
TRBV11-2	TRBJ2-1	ASSLKGGGPHEQF
TRBV27	TRBJ2-1	ASSMGHPNEQF
TRBV6-6	TRBJ1-1	ASSPRAADGEAF
TRBV11-2	TRBJ2-7	ASSLSSYEQY
TRBV4-2	TRBJ2-1	ASSSSTSALSHNGQF
TRBV20-1	TRBJ2-1	SAREDTSSYNEQF
TRBV11-2	TRBJ2-1	AGAVAGSYNEQF
TRBV5-1	TRBJ2-1	ASSLRDSSNEQF
TRBV12-3/TRBV12-4	TRBJ2-1	ASSPGTGGEYEQF
TRBV4-1	TRBJ2-1	ASSQLLVGVSI
TRBV20-1	TRBJ2-7	SARDGQGLSEQY
TRBV20-1	TRBJ1-5	SAAPGGLNQPQH
TRBV6-5	TRBJ2-1	ASSRRPGAINEQF
TRBV15	TRBJ1-4	ATSSKLRGVEKLF
TRBV6-5	TRBJ2-5	ASRRQGGDQPQY
TRBV9	TRBJ1-6	ASSVRGAESPLH
TRBV20-1	TRBJ1-4	SAPESRSTNEKLF
TRBV20-1	TRBJ2-1	SAPDAAGGGNEQF
TRBV7-6	TRBJ2-7	ASSLADPFYEQY
TRBV7-9	TRBJ2-5	ASSSQGAPSETQY
TRBV5-5	TRBJ1-1	ASSYAQLNTEAF
TRBV18	TRBJ2-7	ASSQGLAGIPYEQY
TRBV11-3	TRBJ2-1	ASSLVLASTQF
TRBV6-6	TRBJ1-1	ASNGQENTEAF
TRBV28	TRBJ1-5	ASSTIRVQGQPQH
TRBV5-1	TRBJ1-2	ASSLGYRSYGYT
TRBV20-1	TRBJ1-1	SAEQGVDAF
TRBV6-6	TRBJ2-1	ASRNSWTSGNEQF